Each of the 26 T cell receptor beta chains below was sequenced from the same sample in a study of regulatory T cells in long-lasting Graves disease. Time point indicated: persistent/refractory GD, antithyroid drugs over 5 years with positive TRAb. RNA isolated from PBMCs was used to make the TCR library. Library construction for TCR beta used iRepertoire HTBI primers and Arm-PCR of CDR3 regions. Each CDR3 protein gets one entry after TCRdb re-called the multiplex PCR reads with MiXCR. The sample includes over 300,000 distinct CDR3 sequences, about 20% of them seen just once. This sample comprised peripheral blood mononuclear cells (PBMCs), obtained when the disease was refractory, from a patient treated with antithyroid drugs. The receptors here all came from a female donor with Graves disease.

This clonotype has at least ten counts. This chain links TRBV6-1 with TRBJ2-6; maybe TRBD1 (5 bases). Trimming cost V 7 bases and J 1 base, with 11 bases left between them. The CDR3 is 15 residues long. Germline V CDR1 and CDR2: MNHNS, SASEGT. The DNA for the CDR3 is TGTGCCAGCATGGGGCCTGGATCTGGGGCCAACGTCCTGACTTTC. This gives the protein CASMGPGSGANVLTF.

A few counts support this clonotype. The CDR3 DNA reads TGCGCCAGCAGCTGGTGGGGAGACACAACGATGAACACTGAAGCTTTCTTT. This translates into CASSWWGDTTMNTEAFF. This chain uses TRBV5-1 with TRBJ1-1; D uncertain. Germline lookup yields CDR1 SGHRS and CDR2 YFSETQ. This CDR3 region has 17 residues. Trimming removed 3 bases at V and 0 bases at J, with 18 bases between. Full variable domain (missing parts from reference TRBV5-1 and TRBJ1-1): KAGVTQTPRYLIKTRGQQVTLSCSPISGHRSVSWYQQTPGQGLQFLFEYFSETQRNKGNFPGRFSGRQFSNSRSEMNVSTLELGDSALYLCASSWWGDTTMNTEAFFGQGTRLTVV.

A few counts support this clonotype. The gene calls are TRBV20-1 and TRBJ1-6; D may be TRBD1 (5 bases). With 0 bases removed from V and 6 bases from J, the gap between germline ends came to 15 bases. The germline gives CDR1 DFQATT, CDR2 SNEGSKA (reference sequence). This CDR3 spans 16 amino acids. The CDR3 loop is CSARDPGRRSNSPLHF. The CDR3 DNA sequence: TGCAGTGCTAGAGATCCGGGACGCCGGAGTAATTCACCCCTCCACTTT.

In its sample, this clonotype was seen many times. This rearrangement joins TRBV6-5 to TRBJ1-6, with D unclear. CDR1 MNHEY and CDR2 SVGAGI come from the germline V gene. The CDR3 runs to 13 residues. The ends were cut back, 4 bases at V and 4 bases at J, with 5 bases in the middle. The CDR3 spells CASSSGYNSPLHF. The DNA of the CDR3 is TGTGCCAGCAGTTCAGGTTATAATTCACCCCTCCACTTT.

This clonotype was recorded at least ten times. The chain uses TRBV7-2 and TRBJ2-7; D gene unclear. The CDR3 covers 15 residues. The V and J ends lost 5 bases and 0 bases respectively, with 14 bases between them. CDR1 is SGHTA, CDR2 FQGNSA, per germline. CDR3 sequence (DNA): TGTGCCAGCAGCCCCGACACTGTGGGCTCCTACGAGCAGTACTTC. Its translation: CASSPDTVGSYEQYF.

The rearrangement joins TRBV10-3 to TRBJ1-5, with 7 bases matching TRBD1. V gave up 6 bases and J gave up 5 bases; unmatched junction bases: 10. CDR1 and CDR2 (germline): ENHRY, SYGVKD. There are 15 residues in the CDR3. CDR3 DNA: TGTGCCATCAGCGCTACAGGGGCTACTCATCAGCCCCAGCATTTT. Its protein product is CAISATGATHQPQHF.

This clonotype was detected ten times or more. The genes are TRBV20-1 and TRBJ1-2; D is unresolved. CDR1 is DFQATT, CDR2 SNEGSKA, per germline (reference sequence). The germline V and J ends were trimmed by 6 bases and 0 bases, with 11 bases remaining between them. CDR3 length: 13 residues. The CDR3 DNA is TGCAGTGCATCAGGCACCACTAACTATGGCTACACCTTC. Residues: CSASGTTNYGYTF.

The V call is TRBV4-1, the J call TRBJ1-1, with 10 nucleotides matching TRBD1. This CDR3 has 18 amino acids. Germline V gene data show CDR1 as MGHRA and CDR2 as YSYEKL. The J segment lost 0 bases and the V segment lost 1 base, leaving 8 bases of the junction unmatched. This chain's CDR3 is CASSQVVGTGEMNTEAFF. The CDR3 nucleotides are TGCGCCAGCAGCCAAGTGGTCGGGACAGGGGAAATGAACACTGAAGCTTTCTTT.

This clonotype occurred many times. The V call is TRBV2, the J call TRBJ1-5; tentative D call: TRBD1 (6 bases). Per the germline V gene, CDR1 is SNHLY and CDR2 is FYNNEI. This CDR3 region has 18 residues. The ends were cut back, 2 bases at V and 0 bases at J, with 17 bases in the middle. This chain's CDR3 is CASSEREGGYYSNQPQHF. The CDR3 bases are TGTGCCAGCAGTGAAAGGGAAGGGGGTTATTATAGCAATCAGCCCCAGCATTTT.

This clonotype showed up many times. This sequence joins TRBV11-1 and TRBJ2-7, with 7 positions matching TRBD2. Per germline, CDR1 SGHAT and CDR2 FQDESV (reference sequence). CDR3 length: 15 residues. The V segment lost 3 bases and the J segment 0 bases; nucleotides outside the gene matches: 5. The CDR3 reads CASSFGGGSSYEQYF. CDR3 coding DNA: TGTGCCAGCAGCTTCGGGGGAGGGAGCTCCTACGAGCAGTACTTC.

CDR3 DNA sequence: TGTGCCAGCTCCGGCGGGACCCAGCCTGAAAAACTGTTTTTT. Translated: CASSGGTQPEKLFF. V usage is TRBV18 and J usage is TRBJ1-4; maybe TRBD1 (5 bases). Trimming took off 6 bases at V and 7 bases at J, with 15 bases between the two ends. Germline V lookup: CDR1 KGHSH, CDR2 LQKENI. The CDR3 contains 14 residues.

The chain has TRBV29-1 and TRBJ2-3; no firm D call. Deletions cut 6 bases from V and 0 bases from J, with 10 bases between. Germline CDR1 reads SQVTM; CDR2 reads ANQGSEA. CDR3 size: 13 residues. CDR3 sequence reads: CSVKIGSTDTQYF. CDR3 in DNA: TGCAGCGTCAAAATTGGCAGCACAGATACGCAGTATTTT.

This clonotype was found many times. Its ends do not fully match the called genes, so a read error is possible. Here the CDR3 reads CPSTVDSTKPYEQYF. CDR3 DNA sequence: TGTCCCAGCACCGTCGACAGTACCAAGCCCTACGAGCAGTACTTC. This rearrangement joins TRBV28 to TRBJ2-7, with a tentative D call TRBD1 (5 bases). There are 15 residues in the CDR3. The germline V gene encodes CDR1 MDHEN and CDR2 SYDVKM.

Comments on this clonotype: Just one base apart from a much larger clone, this may be a read error. Given the absence of the conserved phenylalanine or tryptophan at the CDR3 end, a read error is likely. The chain combines TRBV9 with TRBJ2-7; possibly TRBD2 for D (5 bases). CDR1 SGDLS and CDR2 YYNGEE come from the germline V gene. This CDR3 is 15 amino acids long. Trimming took off 4 bases at V and 1 base at J, with 15 bases between the two ends. CDR3: CASSQRDWDSYEQYL. CDR3 DNA: TGTGCCAGCAGCCAACGGGATTGGGATTCCTACGAGCAGTACCTC.

To note about this clonotype: Possible read error: a much larger clone is one base away. The J gene is TRBJ2-5, the V gene TRBV20-1; D is possibly TRBD1 (6 bases). The germline V gene encodes CDR1 DFQATT and CDR2 SNEGSKA (reference sequence). The CDR3 totals 14 residues. V gave up 4 bases and J gave up 5 bases, with 17 bases separating them. CDR3 protein: CSAKDLTGLETQYF. The DNA of the CDR3 is TGCAGTGCTAAAGATTTGACAGGTTTGGAGACCCAGTACTTC.

In the case of this clonotype: Germline is not matched at one junction end, which may reflect a read error. The CDR3 reads CASSPGPDNSPPHF. The CDR3 nucleotides are TGTGCCAGCTCACCGGGGCCGGATAATTCACCCCCCCACTTT. The rearrangement joins TRBV18 to TRBJ1-6; TRBD1 is a possible D gene (5 bases). The CDR3 consists of 14 residues. In germline, CDR1 is KGHSH, CDR2 LQKENI.

The chain combines TRBV7-9 with TRBJ1-4; D is unclear. The CDR3 covers 19 residues. Germline V gene sequence: CDR1 SEHNR, CDR2 FQNEAQ (reference sequence). Trimming shortened V by 1 base and J by 5 bases, and 23 bases separated the two germline ends. The CDR3 is CASSLGRVRSPKANEKLFF. CDR3 DNA sequence: TGTGCCAGCAGCTTAGGGCGCGTGAGGTCCCCAAAAGCAAATGAAAAACTGTTTTTT.

This clonotype was counted many times. This sequence joins TRBV7-2 and TRBJ1-6; perhaps TRBD1 as D (6 bases). The CDR3 loop spans 14 amino acids. Germline V gene sequence: CDR1 SGHTA, CDR2 FQGNSA. V lost 5 bases and J lost 2, with 7 bases in between. CDR3: CASSRDTYNSPLHF. For the CDR3, the DNA is TGTGCCAGCAGCCGGGACACCTATAATTCACCCCTCCACTTT. The complete variable domain, with remaining parts taken from reference TRBV7-2 and TRBJ1-6, reads GAGVSQSPSNKVTEKGKDVELRCDPISGHTALYWYRQSLGQGLEFLIYFQGNSAPDKSGLPSDRFSAERTGGSVSTLTIQRTQQEDSAVYLCASSRDTYNSPLHFGNGTRLTVT.

In regard to this clonotype: This probably arose from a read error, given a far larger clone one base away. The CDR3 does not close with the conserved phenylalanine or tryptophan, likely indicating a read error. CDR3 protein: CASSLQGNTEAFL. The CDR3 DNA follows: TGTGCCAGCAGCTTACAGGGGAACACTGAAGCTTTCCTT. The rearrangement joins TRBV7-3 to TRBJ1-1; perhaps TRBD1 as D (5 bases). The germline V gene encodes CDR1 SGHTA and CDR2 FQGTGA. CDR3 length: 13 amino acids. V was clipped by 2 bases and J by 1 base, with 5 bases between them.

In this sample, this clonotype turned up a few times. The junction differs from germline at one of its ends, possibly a read error. The V call is TRBV6-1, the J call TRBJ1-2; weak D call: TRBD1 (5 bases). The CDR3 extends over 11 amino acids. Germline V gives CDR1 MNHNS, CDR2 SASEGT. The CDR3 reads CASSRDSFPSF. The CDR3 nucleotides read TGTGCCAGCAGCAGAGACAGTTTCCCTAGCTTC.

This chain connects TRBV9 to TRBJ2-5; possibly TRBD1 or TRBD2 for D (5 bases each). The last part of the DNA fits TRBJ2-1 better; the J call may be wrong. This CDR3 region has 15 residues. Germline V lookup: CDR1 SGDLS, CDR2 YYNGEE. The CDR3 reads CASSVDPGTHNEQFF. For the CDR3, the DNA is TGTGCCAGCAGCGTTGACCCCGGGACGCACAATGAGCAGTTCTTC.

This clonotype has ten or more counts. The chain has TRBV12-3 or TRBV12-4 and TRBJ1-1, with D possibly matching TRBD1 (5 bases). The CDR3 has 14 residues. Deletions cut 3 bases from V and 4 bases from J, with 12 bases between. The CDR3 bases are TGTGCCAGCAGTTTGGGGACGGCTCGCACTGAAGCTTTCTTT. Its protein is CASSLGTARTEAFF.

This clonotype was counted between two and nine times. V gene TRBV2 combines with J gene TRBJ1-5, with D unclear. CDR3 size: 19 residues. Deletions cut 6 bases from V and 0 bases from J, with 24 bases between. The germline V gene has CDR1 SNHLY and CDR2 FYNNEI. CDR3 residues: CASSLAGNSPPYSNQPQHF. In DNA form, the CDR3 reads TGTGCCAGCAGCTTGGCCGGGAATTCCCCCCCTTATAGCAATCAGCCCCAGCATTTT.

In this sample, this clonotype turned up many times. The CDR3 DNA reads TGTGCCAGCAGCCAAGGAGACAGCCGCTATAATTCACCCCTCCACTTT. It translates to CASSQGDSRYNSPLHF. This chain uses TRBV3-1 with TRBJ1-6, with D perhaps TRBD1 (5 bases). Germline V CDR1 and CDR2: LGHDT, YNNKEL (reference sequence). The CDR3 length is 16 residues. V gave up 1 base and J gave up 3 bases, with 10 bases separating them.

A word on this clonotype: This clone may be a read error of a much larger clone one base away. V usage is TRBV7-8 and J usage is TRBJ2-5, with 9 bases identical to TRBD1. The CDR3 spans 22 residues. Per the germline V gene, CDR1 is SGHVS and CDR2 is FQNEAQ. The CDR3 nucleotides are TGTGCCGGCAGTGGGAACCGGGGACAGGGATCGGCCCCCCGGCCCACCCAAGAGACCCAGTACTTC. Translation: CAGSGNRGQGSAPRPTQETQYF.

This clonotype appeared many times. The chain joins TRBV20-1 to TRBJ2-5, with 8 bases that match TRBD2. The CDR3 is 14 amino acids. Germline V lookup: CDR1 DFQATT, CDR2 SNEGSKA (reference sequence). V lost 3 bases, J lost 5 bases, and 8 bases stayed unmatched. CDR3 protein: CSASGRGASETQYF. The CDR3, as DNA: TGCAGTGCTAGTGGGCGGGGGGCCTCGGAGACCCAGTACTTC.